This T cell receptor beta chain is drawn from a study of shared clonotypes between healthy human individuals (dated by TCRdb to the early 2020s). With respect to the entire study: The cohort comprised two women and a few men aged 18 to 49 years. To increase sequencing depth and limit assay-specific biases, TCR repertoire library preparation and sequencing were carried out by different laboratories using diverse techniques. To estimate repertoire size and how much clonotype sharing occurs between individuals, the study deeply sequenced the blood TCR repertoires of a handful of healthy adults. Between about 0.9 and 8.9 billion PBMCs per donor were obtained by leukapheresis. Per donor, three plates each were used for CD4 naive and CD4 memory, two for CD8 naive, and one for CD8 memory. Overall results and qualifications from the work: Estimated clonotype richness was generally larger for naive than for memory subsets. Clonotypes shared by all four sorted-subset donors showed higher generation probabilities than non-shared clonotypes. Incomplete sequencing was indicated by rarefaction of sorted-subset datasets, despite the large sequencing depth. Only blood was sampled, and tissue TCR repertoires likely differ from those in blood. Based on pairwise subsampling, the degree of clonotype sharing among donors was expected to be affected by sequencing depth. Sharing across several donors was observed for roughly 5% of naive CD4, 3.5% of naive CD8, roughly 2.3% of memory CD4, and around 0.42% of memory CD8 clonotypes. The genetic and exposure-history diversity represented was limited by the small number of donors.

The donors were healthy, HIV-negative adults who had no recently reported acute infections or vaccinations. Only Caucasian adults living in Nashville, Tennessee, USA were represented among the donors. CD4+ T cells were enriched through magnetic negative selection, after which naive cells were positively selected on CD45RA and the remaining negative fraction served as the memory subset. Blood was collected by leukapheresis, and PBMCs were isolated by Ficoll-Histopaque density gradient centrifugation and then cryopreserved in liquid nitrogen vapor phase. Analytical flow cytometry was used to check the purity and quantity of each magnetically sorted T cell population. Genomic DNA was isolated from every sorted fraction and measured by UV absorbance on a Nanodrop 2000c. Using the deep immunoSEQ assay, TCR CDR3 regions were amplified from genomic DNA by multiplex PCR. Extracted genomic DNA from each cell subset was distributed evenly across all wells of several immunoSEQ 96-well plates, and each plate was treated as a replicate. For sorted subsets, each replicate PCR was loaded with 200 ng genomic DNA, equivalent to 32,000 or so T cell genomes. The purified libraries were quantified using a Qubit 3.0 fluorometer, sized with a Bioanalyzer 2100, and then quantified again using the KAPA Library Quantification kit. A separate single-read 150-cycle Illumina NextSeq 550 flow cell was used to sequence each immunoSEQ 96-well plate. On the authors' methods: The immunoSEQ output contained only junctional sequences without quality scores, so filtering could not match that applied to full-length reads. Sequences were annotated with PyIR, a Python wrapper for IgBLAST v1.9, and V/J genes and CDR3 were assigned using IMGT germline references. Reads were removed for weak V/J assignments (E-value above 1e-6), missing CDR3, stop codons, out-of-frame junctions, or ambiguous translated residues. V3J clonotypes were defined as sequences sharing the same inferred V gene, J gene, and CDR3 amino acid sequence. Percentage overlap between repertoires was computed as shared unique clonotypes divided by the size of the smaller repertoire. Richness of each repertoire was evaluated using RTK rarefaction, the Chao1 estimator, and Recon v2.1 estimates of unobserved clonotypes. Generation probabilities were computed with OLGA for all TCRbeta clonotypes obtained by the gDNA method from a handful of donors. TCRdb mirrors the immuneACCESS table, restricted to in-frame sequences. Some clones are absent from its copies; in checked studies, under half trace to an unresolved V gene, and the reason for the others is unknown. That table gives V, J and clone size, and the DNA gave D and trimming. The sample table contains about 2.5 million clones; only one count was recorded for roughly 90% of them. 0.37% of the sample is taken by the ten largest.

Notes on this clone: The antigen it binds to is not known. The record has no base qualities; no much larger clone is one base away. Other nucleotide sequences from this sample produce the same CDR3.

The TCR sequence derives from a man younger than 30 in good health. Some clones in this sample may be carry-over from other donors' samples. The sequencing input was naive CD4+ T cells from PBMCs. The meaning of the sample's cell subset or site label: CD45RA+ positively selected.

The CDR3 protein sequence reads: CASSFGTPSYEQYF. The DNA sequence follows: TGCGCCAGCAGCTTCGGGACTCCCTCCTACGAGCAGTACTTC. The chain was built from TRBV5-1 and TRBJ2-7; TRBD2 is a possible D gene, resting on 6 matching bases. Relative to germline, V is 2 bases shorter and J is 0 bases shorter, with 9 bases between their ends. In the germline V gene, CDR1 corresponds to SGHRS and CDR2 to YFSETQ. The CDR3 runs 14 amino acids, cysteine and phenylalanine included. Of the read, only the CDR3 DNA is kept; its 42 bases are in frame from base 1.